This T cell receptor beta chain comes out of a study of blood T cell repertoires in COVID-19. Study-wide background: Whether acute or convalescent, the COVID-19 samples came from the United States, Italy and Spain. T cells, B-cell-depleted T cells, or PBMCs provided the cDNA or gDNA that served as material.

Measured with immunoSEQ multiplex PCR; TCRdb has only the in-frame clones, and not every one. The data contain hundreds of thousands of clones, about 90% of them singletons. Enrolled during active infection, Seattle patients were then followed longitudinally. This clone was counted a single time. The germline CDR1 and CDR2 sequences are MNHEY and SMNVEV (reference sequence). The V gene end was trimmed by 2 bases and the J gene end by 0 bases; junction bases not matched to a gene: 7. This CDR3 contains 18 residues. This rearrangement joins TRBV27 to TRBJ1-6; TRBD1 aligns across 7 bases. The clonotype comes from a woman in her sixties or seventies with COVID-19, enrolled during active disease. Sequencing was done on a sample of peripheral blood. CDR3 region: CASSLKGGPSSYNSPLHF. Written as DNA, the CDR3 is TGTGCCAGCAGTTTAAAAGGGGGCCCAAGCTCCTATAATTCACCCCTCCACTTT.